Each of the 18 T cell receptor beta chains below was sequenced from the same sample in a study of shared clonotypes between healthy human individuals. It was CD45RO-negative cells, positively selected for CCR7, that made up naive CD8 cells, with terminally differentiated effector memory CD45RA+ cells excluded. Method: immunoSEQ multiplex PCR; TCRdb's copy keeps in-frame clones and lacks some. The profile shows some 2.1 million clones, 85% to 95% of them singletons. The sequencing input was naive CD8+ T cells sorted from blood. The receptors here all came from a young man in good health.

The V gene is TRBV7-9, the J gene TRBJ2-3; D perhaps matches TRBD2 (5 bases). Deletions cut 3 bases from V and 4 bases from J, with 11 bases between. Per germline, CDR1 SEHNR and CDR2 FQNEAQ (reference sequence). The CDR3 runs 14 residues. CDR3 nucleotides: TGTGCCAGCAGCTTGAACTGGGGAGCAGATACGCAGTATTTT. Translating gives CASSLNWGADTQYF.

Worth noting for this clone: This sample includes further DNA sequences coding for the same CDR3. The V call is TRBV4-1, the J call TRBJ2-7; D gene unclear. The germline gives CDR1 MGHRA, CDR2 YSYEKL. This CDR3 is built from 13 residues. Trimming removed 0 bases from V and 2 bases from J, with 5 bases in between. Written as DNA, the CDR3 is TGCGCCAGCAGCCAAGAAGGGCCCTACGAGCAGTACTTC. It yields the protein CASSQEGPYEQYF.

This chain joins TRBV28 and TRBJ1-2; D gene uncertain. The CDR3 spans 14 residues. With 3 bases removed from V and 2 bases from J, the gap between germline ends came to 10 bases. Germline V gene data show CDR1 as MDHEN and CDR2 as SYDVKM. DNA of the CDR3: TGTGCCAGCAGTTTGTCGGGCACAAACTATGGCTACACCTTC. Amino acids: CASSLSGTNYGYTF.

A remark on this clone: At the DNA level, this CDR3 is encoded by other sequences in the same sample as well. V usage is TRBV29-1 and J usage is TRBJ2-2; no reliable D call. Trimming took off 5 bases at V and 4 bases at J, with 5 bases between the two ends. This CDR3 comprises 11 residues. CDR1 is SQVTM, CDR2 ANQGSEA, per germline. The CDR3 DNA reads TGCAGCGTTCAGATCACCGGGGAGCTGTTTTTT. It is translated as CSVQITGELFF.

This chain uses TRBV4-1 with TRBJ1-5; the D gene is possibly TRBD1 (5 bases). The CDR3 is 16 residues long. Germline V lookup: CDR1 MGHRA, CDR2 YSYEKL. The V end was cut by 1 base, the J end by 3 bases, with 13 bases between. CDR3 amino acids: CASSQVGGAINQPQHF. The CDR3 coding sequence is TGCGCCAGCAGCCAAGTTGGAGGGGCGATCAATCAGCCCCAGCATTTT.

The chain is built from TRBV30 and TRBJ2-7; 11 bases match TRBD2. The CDR3 sequence is 18 residues long. The V segment lost 3 bases and the J segment 6 bases; nucleotides outside the gene matches: 19. The germline CDR1 and CDR2 sequences are GTSNPN and SVGIG (reference sequence). CDR3 amino acids: CAWSVRPLVRLAGSEQYF. Here the CDR3 DNA reads TGTGCCTGGAGCGTTCGTCCCTTAGTCAGACTAGCGGGGAGCGAGCAGTACTTC.

This clone was counted a single time. The V call is TRBV9, the J call TRBJ2-7, with D uncertain. Deletions cut 8 bases from V and 2 bases from J, with 5 bases between. Germline lookup yields CDR1 SGDLS and CDR2 YYNGEE. The CDR3 length is 10 residues. The CDR3 DNA reads as TGTGCCAGGGCCCCCTACGAGCAGTACTTC. Amino acids: CARAPYEQYF. Filled out from reference TRBV9 and TRBJ2-7, the complete variable domain reads DSGVTQTPKHLITATGQRVTLRCSPRSGDLSVYWYQQSLDQGLQFLIQYYNGEERAKGNILERFSAQQFPDLHSELNLSSLELGDSALYFCARAPYEQYFGPGTRLTVT.

V gene TRBV27 combines with J gene TRBJ2-3; 11 bases fit TRBD2. CDR1 is MNHEY and CDR2 is SMNVEV in the germline V gene (reference sequence). This CDR3 is built from 16 residues. The J segment lost 2 bases and the V segment lost 5 bases, leaving 6 bases of the junction unmatched. The CDR3 region has the DNA TGTGCCAGCAGTCTTACTAGCGGGGGCCACACAGATACGCAGTATTTT. As protein: CASSLTSGGHTDTQYF.

This chain uses TRBV19 with TRBJ2-3; D is undetermined. V dropped 2 bases and J dropped 2 bases, with 8 bases sitting between them. This CDR3 comprises 14 residues. Germline V gene sequence: CDR1 LNHDA, CDR2 SQIVND (reference sequence). This chain's CDR3 is CASSIIGFTDTQYF. The CDR3 DNA is TGTGCCAGTAGTATAATCGGCTTCACAGATACGCAGTATTTT.

The chain joins TRBV10-3 to TRBJ1-1; D is uncertain. Germline CDR1 ENHRY, CDR2 SYGVKD. This CDR3 has 12 amino acids. Trimming cost V 6 bases and J 6 bases, with 11 bases left between them. The CDR3 DNA sequence: TGTGCCATCAGCCCGACTCAATCTGAAGCTTTCTTT. This gives the protein CAISPTQSEAFF.

The rearrangement uses TRBV7-6 and TRBJ1-3, with TRBD1 matching 8 bases. The CDR3 totals 13 residues. CDR1 and CDR2 from the germline V gene are SGHVS and FNYEAQ. V was clipped by 3 bases and J by 6 bases; unmatched bases: 1. The CDR3 coding sequence is TGTGCCAGCAGCTTGACAGGGGAAAACACCATATATTTT. Translating gives CASSLTGENTIYF.

The chain carries TRBV4-1 and TRBJ2-2; no clear D. V was pared by 4 bases and J by 6 bases, with 12 bases between. This CDR3 contains 14 residues. Germline loops: CDR1 MGHRA, CDR2 YSYEKL. The CDR3 nucleotides are TGCGCCAGCAGCCCAAAGAGGAGCTCCGGGGAGCTGTTTTTT. It yields the protein CASSPKRSSGELFF.

Comment on this clone: The same CDR3 can be traced to other DNA sequences in this sample. The V and J genes are TRBV10-3 and TRBJ1-2, with unresolved D. Germline-derived CDR1 and CDR2 are ENHRY and SYGVKD. This CDR3 has 14 amino acids. The germline V and J ends were trimmed by 0 bases and 4 bases, with 9 bases remaining between them. The CDR3 here is CAISESPGSYGYTF. CDR3 DNA sequence: TGTGCCATCAGTGAGTCCCCCGGCTCCTATGGCTACACCTTC.

This chain uses TRBV5-6 with TRBJ2-2; unclear D gene. This CDR3 contains 15 residues. V was cut by 0 bases and J by 4 bases, with 10 bases left in between. Germline values: CDR1 SGHDT, CDR2 YYEEEE. The CDR3 here is CASSLEARGTGELFF. The CDR3 coding sequence is TGTGCCAGCAGCTTGGAGGCTAGAGGCACCGGGGAGCTGTTTTTT.

The chain uses TRBV27 and TRBJ2-1; no clear D gene. The germline V gene encodes CDR1 MNHEY and CDR2 SMNVEV (reference sequence). The CDR3 extends over 12 amino acids. Trimming left V 5 bases short and J 8 bases short, with 10 bases between. The CDR3 spells CASSANIHEQFF. The DNA of the CDR3 is TGTGCCAGCAGTGCTAATATCCATGAGCAGTTCTTC.

The chain links TRBV6-5 to TRBJ1-1; 8 nucleotides agree with TRBD1. The germline gives CDR1 MNHEY, CDR2 SVGAGI. Losses at the gene ends were 8 bases for V and 5 bases for J; bases not matched to a gene: 7. The CDR3 is 13 residues long. In DNA, the CDR3 is TGTGCCAGCCACGGACAGGGTTGGACTGAAGCTTTCTTT. It specifies CASHGQGWTEAFF.

The chain's CDR3 is CAWSLTSGGTGELFF. CDR3 in DNA: TGTGCCTGGAGCCTTACTAGCGGGGGGACCGGGGAGCTGTTTTTT. This chain connects TRBV30 to TRBJ2-2, with TRBD2 matching 12 bases. V shed 3 bases and J 5 bases; nucleotides not matched to a gene: 4. Germline V gene lookup returns CDR1 GTSNPN and CDR2 SVGIG (reference sequence). This CDR3 has 15 amino acids. Complete variable domain (other parts from reference TRBV30 and TRBJ2-2): SQTIHQWPATLVQPVGSPLSLECTVEGTSNPNLYWYRQAAGRGLQLLFYSVGIGQISSEVPQNLSASRPQDRQFILSSKKLLLSDSGFYLCAWSLTSGGTGELFFGEGSRLTVL.

The chain carries TRBV5-5 and TRBJ2-5, with D unresolved. With 3 bases removed from V and 0 bases from J, the gap between germline ends came to 12 bases. This CDR3 region has 15 residues. The germline CDR1 and CDR2 sequences are SGHKS and YYEKEE (reference sequence). The CDR3 protein is CASSSEQWDQETQYF. For the CDR3, the DNA is TGTGCCAGCAGCTCTGAACAATGGGACCAAGAGACCCAGTACTTC.